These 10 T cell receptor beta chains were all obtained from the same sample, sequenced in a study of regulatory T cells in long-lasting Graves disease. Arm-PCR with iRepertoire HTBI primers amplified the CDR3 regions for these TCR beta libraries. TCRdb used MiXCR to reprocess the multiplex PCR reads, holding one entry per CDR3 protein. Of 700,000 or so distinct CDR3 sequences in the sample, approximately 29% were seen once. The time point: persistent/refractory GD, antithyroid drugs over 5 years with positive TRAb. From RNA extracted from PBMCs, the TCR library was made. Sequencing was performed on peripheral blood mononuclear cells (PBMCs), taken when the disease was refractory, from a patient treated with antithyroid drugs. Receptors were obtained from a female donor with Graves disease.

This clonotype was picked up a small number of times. The CDR3 spells CASSLRTGPGTEAFF. Here the CDR3 DNA reads TGTGCCAGCAGCTTAAGGACAGGGCCCGGCACTGAAGCTTTCTTT. J is TRBJ1-1 and V is TRBV27; 8 nucleotides agree with TRBD1. The germline V gene has CDR1 MNHEY and CDR2 SMNVEV (reference sequence). J lost 4 bases, V lost 6 bases, and 10 bases had no gene match. This CDR3 contains 15 residues.

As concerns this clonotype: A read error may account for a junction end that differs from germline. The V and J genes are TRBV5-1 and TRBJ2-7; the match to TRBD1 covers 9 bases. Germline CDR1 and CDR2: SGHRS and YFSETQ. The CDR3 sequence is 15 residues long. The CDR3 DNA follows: TGTGCCAGCAGCTTGGGGGGGACAGGGACCTACGAGCAGTACTTC. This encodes CASSLGGTGTYEQYF.

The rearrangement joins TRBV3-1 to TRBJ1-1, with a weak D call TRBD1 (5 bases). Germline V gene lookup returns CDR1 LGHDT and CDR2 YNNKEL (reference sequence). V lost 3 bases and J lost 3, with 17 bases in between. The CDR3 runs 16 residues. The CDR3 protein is CASSQEGPGLYTEAFF. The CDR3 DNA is TGTGCCAGCAGCCAGGAGGGACCAGGGTTGTACACTGAAGCTTTCTTT.

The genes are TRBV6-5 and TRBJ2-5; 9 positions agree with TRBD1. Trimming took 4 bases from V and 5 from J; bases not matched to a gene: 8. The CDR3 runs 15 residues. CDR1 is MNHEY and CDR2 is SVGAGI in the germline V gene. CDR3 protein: CASSFEDRGGETQYF. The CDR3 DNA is TGTGCCAGCAGTTTCGAGGACAGGGGCGGCGAGACCCAGTACTTC.

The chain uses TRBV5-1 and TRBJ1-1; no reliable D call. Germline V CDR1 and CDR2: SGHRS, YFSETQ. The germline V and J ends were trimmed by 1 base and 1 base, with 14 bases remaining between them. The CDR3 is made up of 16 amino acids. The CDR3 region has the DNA TGCGCCAGCAGCTTGTTTGACGGATTTCCGAACACTGAAGCTTTCTTT. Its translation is CASSLFDGFPNTEAFF. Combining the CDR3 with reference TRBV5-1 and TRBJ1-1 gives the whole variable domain KAGVTQTPRYLIKTRGQQVTLSCSPISGHRSVSWYQQTPGQGLQFLFEYFSETQRNKGNFPGRFSGRQFSNSRSEMNVSTLELGDSALYLCASSLFDGFPNTEAFFGQGTRLTVV.

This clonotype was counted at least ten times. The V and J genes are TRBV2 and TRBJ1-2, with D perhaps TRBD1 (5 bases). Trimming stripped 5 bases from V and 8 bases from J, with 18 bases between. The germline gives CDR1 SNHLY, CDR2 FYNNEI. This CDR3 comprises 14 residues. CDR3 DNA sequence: TGTGCCAGCAGTTCTCCCTGGGGCGCGAGGGGCTACACCTTC. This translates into CASSSPWGARGYTF.

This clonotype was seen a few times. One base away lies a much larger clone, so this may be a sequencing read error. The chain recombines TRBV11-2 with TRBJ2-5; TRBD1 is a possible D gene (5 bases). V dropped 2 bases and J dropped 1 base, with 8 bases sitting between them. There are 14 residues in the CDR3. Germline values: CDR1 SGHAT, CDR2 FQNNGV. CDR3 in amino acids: CASSLRQFQETQYF. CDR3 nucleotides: TGTGCCAGCAGCTTACGACAGTTCCAAGAGACCCAGTACTTC.

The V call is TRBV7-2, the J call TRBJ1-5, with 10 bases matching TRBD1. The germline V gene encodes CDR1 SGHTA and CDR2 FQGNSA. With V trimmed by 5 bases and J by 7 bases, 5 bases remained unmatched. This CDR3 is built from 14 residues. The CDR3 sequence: CASSPTGGEQPQHF. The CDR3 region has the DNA TGTGCCAGCAGCCCGACAGGGGGCGAGCAGCCCCAGCATTTT. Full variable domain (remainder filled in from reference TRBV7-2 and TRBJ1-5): GAGVSQSPSNKVTEKGKDVELRCDPISGHTALYWYRQSLGQGLEFLIYFQGNSAPDKSGLPSDRFSAERTGGSVSTLTIQRTQQEDSAVYLCASSPTGGEQPQHFGDGTRLSIL.

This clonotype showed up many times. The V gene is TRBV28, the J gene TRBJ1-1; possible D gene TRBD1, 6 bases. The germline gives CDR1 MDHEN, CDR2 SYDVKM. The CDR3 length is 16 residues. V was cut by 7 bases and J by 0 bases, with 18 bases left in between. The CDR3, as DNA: TGTGCCAGCATCCGAATCCGACAGGTATTGAACACTGAAGCTTTCTTT. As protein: CASIRIRQVLNTEAFF.

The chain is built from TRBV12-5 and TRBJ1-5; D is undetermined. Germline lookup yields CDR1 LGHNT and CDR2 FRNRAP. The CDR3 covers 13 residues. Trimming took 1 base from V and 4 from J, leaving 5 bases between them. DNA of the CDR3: TGTGCTAGTGGTTTGGGGCCGAATCAGCCCCAGCATTTT. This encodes CASGLGPNQPQHF. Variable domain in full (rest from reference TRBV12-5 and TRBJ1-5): DARVTQTPRHKVTEMGQEVTMRCQPILGHNTVFWYRQTMMQGLELLAYFRNRAPLDDSGMPKDRFSAEMPDATLATLKIQPSEPRDSAVYFCASGLGPNQPQHFGDGTRLSIL.